The clone carrying this T cell receptor beta chain came up many times. Its antigen is not identified. This sample was included in a study of T cells after yellow fever vaccination. Study in general: Some fractions had low cell numbers, and these were prepared with SMART-Seq v4 Ultra Low Input.

Whole-study results and caveats: The appearance of a small share of clonotypes in both CD4 and CD8 compartments was observed. Post-booster repertoires contained most primary-vaccination clones again (about 95% CD4, about 90% CD8).

The study made its TCR cDNA through 5'RACE template switching. That step introduced a universal primer site along with UMIs. TCRdb redid the calling of the 5' RACE reads with MiXCR, one entry per CDR3 protein. The data contain hundreds of thousands of distinct CDR3 sequences, 10% to 15% of them singletons. This CDR3 has 17 amino acids. Trimming removed 0 bases at V and 3 bases at J, with 16 bases between. In germline, CDR1 is SGHTA, CDR2 FQGNSA. The TCR comes from a man aged 25-45 years who received the YFV17D yellow fever vaccine. Specimen: PBMCs, collected on the day of the yellow fever booster vaccination. This sequence joins TRBV7-2 and TRBJ2-3, with TRBD1 as a possible D gene (5 bases). The CDR3 DNA reads as TGTGCCAGCAGCTTAGCGCAGGGCCTAGACCTAACAGATACGCAGTATTTT. Its protein product is CASSLAQGLDLTDTQYF.